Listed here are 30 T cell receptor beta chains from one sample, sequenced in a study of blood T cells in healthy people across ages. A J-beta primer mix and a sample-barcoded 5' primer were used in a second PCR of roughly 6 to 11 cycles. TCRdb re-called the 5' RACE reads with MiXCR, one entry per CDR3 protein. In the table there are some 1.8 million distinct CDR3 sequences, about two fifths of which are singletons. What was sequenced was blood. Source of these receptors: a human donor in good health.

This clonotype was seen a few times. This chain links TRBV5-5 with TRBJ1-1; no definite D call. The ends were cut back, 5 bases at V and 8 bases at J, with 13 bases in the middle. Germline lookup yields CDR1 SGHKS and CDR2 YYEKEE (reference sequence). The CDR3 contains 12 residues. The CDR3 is CASRGSHSEAFF. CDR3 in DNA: TGTGCCAGCAGGGGATCCCATTCCGAAGCTTTCTTT.

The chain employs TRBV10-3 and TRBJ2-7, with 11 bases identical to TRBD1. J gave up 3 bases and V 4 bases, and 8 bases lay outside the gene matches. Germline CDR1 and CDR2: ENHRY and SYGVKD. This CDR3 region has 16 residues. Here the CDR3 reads CAISASGTGGIYEQYF. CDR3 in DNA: TGTGCCATCAGTGCTTCGGGGACAGGGGGGATCTACGAGCAGTACTTC.

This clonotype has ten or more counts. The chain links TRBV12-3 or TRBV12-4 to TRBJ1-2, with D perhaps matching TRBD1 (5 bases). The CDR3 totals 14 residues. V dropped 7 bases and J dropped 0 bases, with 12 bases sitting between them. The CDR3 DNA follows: TGTGCCAGCATAAGGGGCCAAGCTAACTATGGCTACACCTTC. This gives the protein CASIRGQANYGYTF.

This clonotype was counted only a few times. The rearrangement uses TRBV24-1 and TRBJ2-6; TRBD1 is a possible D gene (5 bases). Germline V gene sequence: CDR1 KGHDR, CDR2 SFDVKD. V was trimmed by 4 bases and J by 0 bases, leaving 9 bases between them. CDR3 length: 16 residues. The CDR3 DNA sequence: TGTGCCACCAGTGACCACAGGAGCTCTGGGGCCAACGTCCTGACTTTC. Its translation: CATSDHRSSGANVLTF.

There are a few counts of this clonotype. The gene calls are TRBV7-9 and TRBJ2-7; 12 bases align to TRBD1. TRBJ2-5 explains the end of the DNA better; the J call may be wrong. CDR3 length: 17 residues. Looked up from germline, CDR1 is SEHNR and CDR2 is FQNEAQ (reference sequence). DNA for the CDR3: TGTGCCAGCAGCTTGATGGGGACAGGGGGCGGTCAGGAGACCCAGTACTTC. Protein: CASSLMGTGGGQETQYF.

The CDR3 loop reads CATSDRTGWADTQYF. CDR3 in DNA: TGTGCCACCAGTGATCGGACAGGATGGGCAGATACGCAGTATTTT. The rearrangement links TRBV24-1 to TRBJ2-3, with 7 bases identical to TRBD1. Germline lookup yields CDR1 KGHDR and CDR2 SFDVKD. This CDR3 has 15 residues. Trimming took 3 bases from V and 4 from J; bases not matched to a gene: 6.

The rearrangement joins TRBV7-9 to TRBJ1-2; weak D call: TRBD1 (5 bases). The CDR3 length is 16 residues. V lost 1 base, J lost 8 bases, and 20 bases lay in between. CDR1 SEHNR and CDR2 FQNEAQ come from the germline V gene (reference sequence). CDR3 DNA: TGTGCCAGCAGCTTAGACCGGGGCGGAACAGGACCAGGCTACACCTTC. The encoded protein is CASSLDRGGTGPGYTF.

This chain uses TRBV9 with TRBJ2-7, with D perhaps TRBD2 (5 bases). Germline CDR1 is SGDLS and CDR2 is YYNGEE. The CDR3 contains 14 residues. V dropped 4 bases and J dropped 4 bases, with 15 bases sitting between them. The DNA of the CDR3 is TGTGCCAGCAGCCCCCATAGCGCGGAGTACGAGCAGTACTTC. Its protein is CASSPHSAEYEQYF.

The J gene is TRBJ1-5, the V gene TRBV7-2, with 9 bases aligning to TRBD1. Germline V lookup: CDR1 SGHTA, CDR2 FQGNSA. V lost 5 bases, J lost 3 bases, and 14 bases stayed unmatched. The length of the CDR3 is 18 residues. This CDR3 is CASSKNPTGTGNNQPQHF. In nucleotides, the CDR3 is TGTGCCAGCAGCAAAAACCCTACCGGGACAGGGAACAATCAGCCCCAGCATTTT.

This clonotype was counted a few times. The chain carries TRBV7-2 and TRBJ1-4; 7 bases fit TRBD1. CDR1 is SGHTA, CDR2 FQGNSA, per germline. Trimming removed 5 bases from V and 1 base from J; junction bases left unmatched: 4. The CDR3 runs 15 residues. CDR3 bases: TGTGCCAGCAGCCCGGGACAGATAACTAATGAAAAACTGTTTTTT. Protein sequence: CASSPGQITNEKLFF.

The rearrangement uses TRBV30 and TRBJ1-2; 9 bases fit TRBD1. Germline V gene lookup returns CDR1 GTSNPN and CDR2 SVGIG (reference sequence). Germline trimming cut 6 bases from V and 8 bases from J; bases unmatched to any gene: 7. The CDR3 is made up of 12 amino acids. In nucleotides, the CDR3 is TGTGCCTGCGACAGGGGGAGAGGGGGCTACACCTTC. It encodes CACDRGRGGYTF.

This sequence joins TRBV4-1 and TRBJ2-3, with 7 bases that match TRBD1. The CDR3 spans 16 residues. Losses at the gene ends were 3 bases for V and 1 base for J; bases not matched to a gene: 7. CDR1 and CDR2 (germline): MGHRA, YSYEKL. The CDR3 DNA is TGCGCCAGCAGCCAGACAGGGTATGGTGGCACAGATACGCAGTATTTT. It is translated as CASSQTGYGGTDTQYF.

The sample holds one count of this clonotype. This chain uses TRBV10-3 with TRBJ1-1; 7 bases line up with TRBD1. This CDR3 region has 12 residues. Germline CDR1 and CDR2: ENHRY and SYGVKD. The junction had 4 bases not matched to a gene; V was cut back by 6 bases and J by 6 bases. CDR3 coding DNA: TGTGCCATCAGACCAGGGACAGCTGAAGCTTTCTTT. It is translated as CAIRPGTAEAFF.

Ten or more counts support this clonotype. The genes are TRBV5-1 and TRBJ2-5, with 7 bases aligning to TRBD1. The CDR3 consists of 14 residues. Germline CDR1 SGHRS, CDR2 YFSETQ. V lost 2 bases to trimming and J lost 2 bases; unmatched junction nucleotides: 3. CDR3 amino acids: CASSFPGQQETQYF. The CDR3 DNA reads TGCGCCAGCAGCTTCCCGGGACAGCAAGAGACCCAGTACTTC.

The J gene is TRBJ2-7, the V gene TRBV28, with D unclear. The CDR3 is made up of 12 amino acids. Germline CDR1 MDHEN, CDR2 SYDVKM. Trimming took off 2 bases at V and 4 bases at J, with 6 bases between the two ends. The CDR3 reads CASSLRKYEQYF. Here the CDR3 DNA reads TGTGCCAGCAGTTTACGGAAATACGAGCAGTACTTC.

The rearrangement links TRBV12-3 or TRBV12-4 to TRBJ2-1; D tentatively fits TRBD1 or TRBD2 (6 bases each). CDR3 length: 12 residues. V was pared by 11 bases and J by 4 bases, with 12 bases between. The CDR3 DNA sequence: TGTGCCGTCGAGGGGGGTTACAATGAGCAGTTCTTC. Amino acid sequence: CAVEGGYNEQFF.

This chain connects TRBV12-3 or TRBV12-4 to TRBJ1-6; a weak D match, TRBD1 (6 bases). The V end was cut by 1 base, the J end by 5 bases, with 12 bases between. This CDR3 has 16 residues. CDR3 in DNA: TGTGCCAGCAGTTTAGGGGGGCGTGCTAATAATTCACCCCTCCACTTT. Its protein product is CASSLGGRANNSPLHF.

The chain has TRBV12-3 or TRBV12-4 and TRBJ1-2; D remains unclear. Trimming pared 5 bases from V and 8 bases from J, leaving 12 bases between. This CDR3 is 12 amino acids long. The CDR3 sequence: CASSASRGGYTF. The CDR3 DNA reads TGTGCCAGCAGTGCCTCCAGAGGGGGCTACACCTTC.

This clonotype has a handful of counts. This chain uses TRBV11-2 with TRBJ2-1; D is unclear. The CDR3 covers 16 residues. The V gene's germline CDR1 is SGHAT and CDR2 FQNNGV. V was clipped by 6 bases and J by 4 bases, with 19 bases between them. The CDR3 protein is CASSSPTFDKYNEQFF. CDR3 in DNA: TGTGCCAGCAGTTCACCCACATTTGACAAATACAATGAGCAGTTCTTC.

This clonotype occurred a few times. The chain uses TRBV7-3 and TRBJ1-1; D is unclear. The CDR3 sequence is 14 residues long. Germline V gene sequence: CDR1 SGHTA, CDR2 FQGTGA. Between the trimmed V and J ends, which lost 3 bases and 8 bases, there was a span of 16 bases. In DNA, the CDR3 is TGTGCCAGCAGCTTCAACGTCGACACCCGCGAAGCTTTCTTT. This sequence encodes CASSFNVDTREAFF.

The CDR3, as DNA: TGCGCCAGCAGCCAAGACTTTCATCAGCCCCAGCATTTT. Translating it yields CASSQDFHQPQHF. V usage is TRBV4-3 and J usage is TRBJ1-5; D uncertain. The germline V gene encodes CDR1 LGHNA and CDR2 YSLEER. Trimming stripped 0 bases from V and 5 bases from J, with 5 bases between. The CDR3 sequence is 13 residues long.

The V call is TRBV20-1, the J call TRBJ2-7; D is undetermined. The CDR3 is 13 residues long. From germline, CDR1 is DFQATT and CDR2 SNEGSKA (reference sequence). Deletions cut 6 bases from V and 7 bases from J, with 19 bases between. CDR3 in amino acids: CSASGPWSLEQYF. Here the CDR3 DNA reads TGCAGTGCCTCCGGGCCTTGGAGTTTGGAGCAGTACTTC.

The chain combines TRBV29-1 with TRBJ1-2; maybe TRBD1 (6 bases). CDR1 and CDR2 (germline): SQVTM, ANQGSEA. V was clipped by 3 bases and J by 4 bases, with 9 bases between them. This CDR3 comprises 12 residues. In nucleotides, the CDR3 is TGCAGCGTTGAGGGGGCCACCTATGGCTACACCTTC. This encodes CSVEGATYGYTF. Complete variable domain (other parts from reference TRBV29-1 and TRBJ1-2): SAVISQKPSRDICQRGTSLTIQCQVDSQVTMMFWYRQQPGQSLTLIATANQGSEATYESGFVIDKFPISRPNLTFSTLTVSNMSPEDSSIYLCSVEGATYGYTFGSGTRLTVV.

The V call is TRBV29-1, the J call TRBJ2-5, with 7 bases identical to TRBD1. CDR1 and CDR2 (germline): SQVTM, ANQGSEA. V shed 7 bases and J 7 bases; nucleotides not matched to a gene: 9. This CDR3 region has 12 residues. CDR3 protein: CSAGQVKGTQYF. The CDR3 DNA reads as TGCAGCGCAGGACAGGTTAAGGGGACCCAGTACTTC. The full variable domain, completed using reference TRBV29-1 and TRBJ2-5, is SAVISQKPSRDICQRGTSLTIQCQVDSQVTMMFWYRQQPGQSLTLIATANQGSEATYESGFVIDKFPISRPNLTFSTLTVSNMSPEDSSIYLCSAGQVKGTQYFGPGTRLLVL.

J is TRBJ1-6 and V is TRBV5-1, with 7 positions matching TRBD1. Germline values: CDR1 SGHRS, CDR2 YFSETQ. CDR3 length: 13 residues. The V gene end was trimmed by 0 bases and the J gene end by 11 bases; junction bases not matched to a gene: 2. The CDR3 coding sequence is TGCGCCAGCAGCTTGGCAGGGGGGACACCCCTCCACTTT. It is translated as CASSLAGGTPLHF.

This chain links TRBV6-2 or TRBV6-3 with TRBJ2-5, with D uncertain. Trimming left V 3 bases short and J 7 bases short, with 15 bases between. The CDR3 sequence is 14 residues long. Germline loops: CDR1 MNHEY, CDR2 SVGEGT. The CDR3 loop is CASSYASFSGTQYF. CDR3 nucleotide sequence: TGTGCCAGCAGTTATGCCTCCTTCTCGGGGACCCAGTACTTC.

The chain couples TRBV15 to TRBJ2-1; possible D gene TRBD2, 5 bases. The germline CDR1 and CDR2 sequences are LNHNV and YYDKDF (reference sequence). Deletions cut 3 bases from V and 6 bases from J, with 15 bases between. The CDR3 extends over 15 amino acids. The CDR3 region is CATSSAASSFNEQFF. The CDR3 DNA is TGTGCCACCAGCAGTGCCGCTTCTAGCTTCAATGAGCAGTTCTTC.

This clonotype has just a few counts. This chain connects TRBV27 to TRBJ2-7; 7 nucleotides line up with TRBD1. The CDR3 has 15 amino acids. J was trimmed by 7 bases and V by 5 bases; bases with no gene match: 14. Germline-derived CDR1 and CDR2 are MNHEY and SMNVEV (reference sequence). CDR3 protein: CASSTGDGVGWEQYF. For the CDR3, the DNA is TGTGCCAGCAGTACAGGGGACGGCGTGGGGTGGGAGCAGTACTTC.

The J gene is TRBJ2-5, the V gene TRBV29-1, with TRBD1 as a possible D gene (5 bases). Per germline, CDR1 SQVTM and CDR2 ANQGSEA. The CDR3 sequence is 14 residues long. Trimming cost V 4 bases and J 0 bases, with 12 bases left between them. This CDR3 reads CSVGYRLYQETQYF. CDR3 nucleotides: TGCAGCGTTGGGTACAGGTTGTACCAAGAGACCCAGTACTTC.

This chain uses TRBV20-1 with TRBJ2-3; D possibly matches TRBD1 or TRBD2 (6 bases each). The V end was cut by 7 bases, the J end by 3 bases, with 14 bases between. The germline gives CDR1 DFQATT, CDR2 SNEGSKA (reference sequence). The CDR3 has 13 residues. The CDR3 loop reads CSGNWGATDTQYF. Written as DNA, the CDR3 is TGCAGTGGAAATTGGGGGGCGACAGATACGCAGTATTTT.